Sequencing of this TCR beta chain was carried out in a study of cytomegalovirus exposure and HLA in healthy donors. Study observations and caveats: An analysis was carried out at a later point. It showed that HLA-associated TCR beta chains were more clonally expanded than equally common non-associated chains.

From germline, CDR1 is MNHNS and CDR2 SASEGT. CDR3 length: 15 amino acids. Both 60 Vbeta primers and 13 Jbeta primers went into the PCR. Method: immunoSEQ multiplex PCR; TCRdb's copy keeps in-frame clones and lacks some. The data contain fewer than 100,000 clones, about 75% of them singletons. Only a few counts were recorded for this clone. The target antigen is unknown. One junction end does not reproduce the germline sequence, and a read error may be involved. When sampled, the donors appeared nominally healthy, though they likely had unrecorded immune exposures. The V call is TRBV6-1, the J call TRBJ2-7, with D tentatively TRBD1 (6 bases). Sequences were obtained from PBMCs. This TCR was sampled from a man aged 40-49 years in good health and CMV-seropositive. This CDR3 is CASSANRVVSSEQYF. The CDR3 DNA reads as TGTGCCAGCAGTGCCAACAGGGTGGTCTCCTCCGAGCAGTACTTC.